Below, 22 T cell receptor beta chains from the same sample are listed, as sequenced in a study of blood T cell repertoires in COVID-19. Sequencing used immunoSEQ multiplex PCR; TCRdb keeps in-frame clones, though not all of them. The repertoire holds 150,000 to 170,000 clones, with over 60% as singletons. The sample was peripheral blood. The source is a woman aged 80 or older with acute or convalescent COVID-19.

This clone was seen more than once but under ten times. The genes are TRBV5-6 and TRBJ2-1; 9 positions match TRBD2. The J segment lost 9 bases and the V segment lost 4 bases, leaving 17 bases of the junction unmatched. The CDR3 is made up of 17 amino acids. CDR1 and CDR2 from the germline V gene are SGHDT and YYEEEE. In DNA form, the CDR3 reads TGTGCCAGCAGCGGCGATGGGCTAGCGGGGTTGTCAGGTGAGCAGTTCTTC. It codes for CASSGDGLAGLSGEQFF.

The gene calls are TRBV6-1 and TRBJ1-1; D not certain. The germline V gene has CDR1 MNHNS and CDR2 SASEGT. Trimming left V 0 bases short and J 7 bases short, with 15 bases between. The CDR3 has 15 residues. CDR3 nucleotides: TGTGCCAGCAGTGAAGCTGGGAGGACCTTTGGTGAAGCTTTCTTT. Residues: CASSEAGRTFGEAFF.

The gene calls are TRBV19 and TRBJ1-5, with 7 bases fitting TRBD1. CDR1 and CDR2 (germline): LNHDA, SQIVND (reference sequence). Trimming at V came to 3 bases and at J to 3 bases, leaving 8 bases not matched to a gene. The CDR3 consists of 16 residues. The CDR3 coding sequence is TGTGCCAGTAGTATGGCCCGGGACAGTGTCAATCAGCCCCAGCATTTT. Translation: CASSMARDSVNQPQHF. Filled out from reference TRBV19 and TRBJ1-5, the complete variable domain reads DGGITQSPKYLFRKEGQNVTLSCEQNLNHDAMYWYRQDPGQGLRLIYYSQIVNDFQKGDIAEGYSVSREKKESFPLTVTSAQKNPTAFYLCASSMARDSVNQPQHFGDGTRLSIL.

The J gene is TRBJ2-7, the V gene TRBV6-2 or TRBV6-3; D is uncertain. The germline V gene has CDR1 MNHEY and CDR2 SVGEGT. The CDR3 covers 15 residues. Trimming took off 2 bases at V and 0 bases at J, with 11 bases between the two ends. CDR3 loop: CASSYPRVTSYEQYF. CDR3 nucleotide sequence: TGTGCCAGCAGTTACCCCCGGGTCACCTCCTACGAGCAGTACTTC.

This clone has only a few counts. The V gene is TRBV5-1, the J gene TRBJ1-4; 7 nucleotides agree with TRBD1. The germline gives CDR1 SGHRS, CDR2 YFSETQ. The length of the CDR3 is 17 residues. The V and J ends lost 2 bases and 0 bases, in that order; junction bases with no gene match: 7. The CDR3, as DNA: TGCGCCAGCAGCTTAACCGGACAGGTGGCAACTAATGAAAAACTGTTTTTT. It encodes CASSLTGQVATNEKLFF.

This chain joins TRBV5-1 and TRBJ2-3; D call uncertain. Germline loops: CDR1 SGHRS, CDR2 YFSETQ. The V and J ends lost 7 bases and 2 bases respectively, with 5 bases between them. The length of the CDR3 is 11 residues. As DNA, the CDR3 is TGCGCCAGCGCACTCACAGATACGCAGTATTTT. It translates to CASALTDTQYF.

The genes are TRBV15 and TRBJ1-5, with D possibly TRBD1 on 5 matching bases. V lost 0 bases and J lost 2, with 8 bases in between. The CDR3 covers 15 residues. Germline CDR1 reads LNHNV; CDR2 reads YYDKDF (reference sequence). The CDR3 coding sequence is TGTGCCACCAGCAGAGACAGGGTGGGCAATCAGCCCCAGCATTTT. Its protein product is CATSRDRVGNQPQHF.

This chain joins TRBV21-1 and TRBJ2-7; the table's D call of TRBD2 was not tested on the DNA. TRBV21-1 is annotated as a pseudogene. The CDR3 spans 17 residues. The CDR3, as DNA: TGTGCCAGCAGCAAGGAGGCTTTACTAGCACCAGTCTACGAGCAGTACTTC. Amino acid sequence: CASSKEALLAPVYEQYF.

This sequence joins TRBV6-5 and TRBJ2-5; D is perhaps TRBD1 (5 bases). Germline loops: CDR1 MNHEY, CDR2 SVGAGI. There are 12 residues in the CDR3. V lost 2 bases and J 5 bases, leaving 6 bases between the germline ends. In nucleotides, the CDR3 is TGTGCCAGCAGTTACGCAGGGGAGACCCAGTACTTC. Its protein is CASSYAGETQYF.

The chain links TRBV6-5 to TRBJ2-5; D is perhaps TRBD1 (5 bases). Germline V gives CDR1 MNHEY, CDR2 SVGAGI. The V and J ends lost 6 bases and 1 base respectively, with 6 bases between them. This CDR3 has 12 residues. The CDR3 DNA sequence: TGTGCCAGCAGCAGGGCCCAAGAGACCCAGTACTTC. Amino acids: CASSRAQETQYF.

V is TRBV7-3 and J is TRBJ2-3; TRBD2 aligns across 9 bases. The CDR3 is 15 amino acids. CDR1 and CDR2 from the germline V gene are SGHTA and FQGTGA. V lost 3 bases and J lost 2; bases outside the gene matches: 3. CDR3 DNA: TGTGCCAGCAGCTTTGCGGGAGGGTCCACAGATACGCAGTATTTT. It translates to CASSFAGGSTDTQYF.

V usage is TRBV6-2 or TRBV6-3 and J usage is TRBJ2-4, with D perhaps matching TRBD2 (6 bases). With 4 bases removed from V and 1 base from J, the gap between germline ends came to 20 bases. Per germline, CDR1 MNHEY and CDR2 SVGEGT. This CDR3 is built from 18 residues. The CDR3 DNA reads as TGTGCCAGCAGTTGGTGGAGACTAGGGGATGGGGCCAAAAACATTCAGTACTTC. This sequence encodes CASSWWRLGDGAKNIQYF.

This clone was counted between two and nine times. The rearrangement links TRBV2 to TRBJ2-2; 8 bases line up with TRBD1. The trim removed 7 bases at V and 1 base at J, leaving 2 bases unmatched. This CDR3 contains 14 residues. From germline, CDR1 is SNHLY and CDR2 FYNNEI. The CDR3 sequence is CASTGQGNTGELFF. The CDR3 nucleotides are TGTGCCAGCACCGGACAGGGGAACACCGGGGAGCTGTTTTTT.

This chain uses TRBV19 with TRBJ1-1; D is unclear. CDR3 length equals 13 residues. CDR1 and CDR2 (germline): LNHDA, SQIVND (reference sequence). The germline V and J ends were trimmed by 5 bases and 2 bases, with 9 bases remaining between them. As DNA, the CDR3 is TGTGCCAGTAGTCAACAGAGTAACACTGAAGCTTTCTTT. Protein product: CASSQQSNTEAFF. Drawing the rest from reference TRBV19 and TRBJ1-1, the complete variable domain is DGGITQSPKYLFRKEGQNVTLSCEQNLNHDAMYWYRQDPGQGLRLIYYSQIVNDFQKGDIAEGYSVSREKKESFPLTVTSAQKNPTAFYLCASSQQSNTEAFFGQGTRLTVV.

The chain carries TRBV5-1 and TRBJ2-3; D perhaps matches TRBD2 (7 bases). The CDR3 is made up of 15 amino acids. Germline CDR1 reads SGHRS; CDR2 reads YFSETQ. V lost 4 bases and J 6 bases, leaving 18 bases between the germline ends. In nucleotides, the CDR3 is TGCGCCAGCAGCCCCCGGGCGGGGGCCGGGGATACGCAGTATTTT. Encoded protein: CASSPRAGAGDTQYF.

The chain couples TRBV7-9 to TRBJ2-1; tentatively, D is TRBD1 (6 bases). This CDR3 is built from 17 residues. Germline CDR1 SEHNR, CDR2 FQNEAQ (reference sequence). V lost 3 bases and J 1 base, leaving 16 bases between the germline ends. CDR3 region: CASSFKADQGSYNEQFF. The CDR3 region has the DNA TGTGCCAGCAGCTTCAAAGCGGACCAGGGGTCCTACAATGAGCAGTTCTTC.

The V call is TRBV9, the J call TRBJ2-3, with D possibly matching TRBD2 (6 bases). This CDR3 spans 16 amino acids. V lost 0 bases, J lost 2 bases, and 13 bases lay in between. Per germline, CDR1 SGDLS and CDR2 YYNGEE. The CDR3 coding sequence is TGTGCCAGCAGCGTAGCTGGGGGGTTGCCCACAGATACGCAGTATTTT. Translating it yields CASSVAGGLPTDTQYF.

The J gene is TRBJ1-2, the V gene TRBV12-5; D may be TRBD1 (6 bases). This CDR3 has 13 amino acids. The ends were cut back, 5 bases at V and 3 bases at J, with 10 bases in the middle. The V gene's germline CDR1 is LGHNT and CDR2 FRNRAP. The CDR3 DNA reads TGTGCTAGTGGTAAGGGGGACGACTATGGCTACACCTTC. The encoded protein is CASGKGDDYGYTF.

The chain uses TRBV28 and TRBJ1-2; 9 nucleotides match TRBD1. Germline assignment: CDR1 MDHEN and CDR2 SYDVKM. J was trimmed by 7 bases and V by 6 bases; bases with no gene match: 9. This CDR3 spans 14 amino acids. The CDR3 protein is CASSSGTGKTGYTF. For the CDR3, the DNA is TGTGCCAGCAGCTCCGGGACAGGGAAAACTGGCTACACCTTC.

The chain links TRBV7-3 to TRBJ2-7; weak D call: TRBD2 (6 bases). CDR3 size: 15 residues. Germline CDR1 SGHTA, CDR2 FQGTGA. Trimming removed 0 bases from V and 5 bases from J, with 14 bases in between. The CDR3 here is CASSLTGGGTHEQYF. CDR3 DNA sequence: TGTGCCAGCAGCTTAACCGGTGGAGGGACCCACGAGCAGTACTTC.

The chain is built from TRBV5-1 and TRBJ2-7; D may be TRBD2 (6 bases). V shed 4 bases and J shed 3 bases, with 17 bases lying between them. The CDR3 is made up of 15 amino acids. Germline V gene lookup returns CDR1 SGHRS and CDR2 YFSETQ. CDR3 protein: CASSPGGTEVYEQYF. The CDR3 region has the DNA TGCGCCAGCAGCCCGGGCGGGACGGAGGTCTACGAGCAGTACTTC.

The chain links TRBV6-5 to TRBJ2-3, with D tentatively TRBD1 (5 bases). Germline V gene lookup returns CDR1 MNHEY and CDR2 SVGAGI. The CDR3 loop spans 13 amino acids. V was cut by 0 bases and J by 9 bases, with 10 bases left in between. The CDR3, as DNA: TGTGCCAGCAGTTACTCGTTAGGGGAAACGCAGTATTTT. Amino acid sequence: CASSYSLGETQYF.